The rows below give T cell receptor beta chains drawn from one sample of a study of cytomegalovirus exposure and HLA in healthy donors. Assay: immunoSEQ multiplex PCR; the TCRdb copy retains only in-frame clones and omits some. This table holds approximately 150,000 clones, around four fifths found once. The sample taken for sequencing was PBMCs. Source of these receptors: a boy younger than 10 in good health and CMV-seronegative. Both conserved end residues are part of each CDR3. A D gene is named only where the DNA matches it firmly. Part of the rows lack a size; the others show once, few, many or a class for expanded clones.

size,V,J,D,CDR3,DNA
few,TRBV19,TRBJ1-4,-,CASSISGTNEKLFF,TGTGCCAGTAGTATTTCAGGGACTAATGAAAAACTGTTTTTT
-,TRBV4-3,TRBJ2-7,-,CASSQKARVTYEQYF,TGCGCCAGCAGCCAAAAGGCCAGGGTGACCTACGAGCAGTACTTC
-,TRBV11-3,TRBJ2-6,-,CASSLSLPLHGSGANVLTF,TGTGCCAGCAGCTTATCACTCCCTCTCCACGGCTCTGGGGCCAACGTCCTGACTTTC
-,TRBV7-9,TRBJ2-5,-,CSSKGDLETQYF,TGTTCCAGCAAGGGGGATCTAGAGACCCAGTACTTC
few,TRBV15,TRBJ2-2,-,CATSRGGRDTGELFF,TGTGCCACCAGCAGAGGAGGCAGGGACACCGGGGAGCTGTTTTTT
-,TRBV14,TRBJ2-2,-,CASSQYRNTELNTGELFF,TGTGCCAGCAGCCAATACAGAAACACGGAACTCAACACCGGGGAGCTGTTTTTT
-,TRBV5-4,TRBJ2-2,TRBD1,CASSLDRAGELFF,TGTGCCAGCAGCCTCGACAGGGCCGGGGAGCTGTTTTTT
-,TRBV5-4,TRBJ1-4,-,CASSQSLGSGTSNEKLFF,TGTGCCAGCAGCCAAAGCCTCGGGTCCGGGACATCGAATGAAAAACTGTTTTTT
-,TRBV11-3,TRBJ1-1,-,CASSLVRGNTEAFF,TGTGCCAGCAGCTTAGTCAGGGGGAACACTGAAGCTTTCTTT
-,TRBV6-1,TRBJ2-1,-,CASSEGQSPYHEQFF,TGTGCCAGCAGTGAAGGACAGTCTCCCTACCATGAGCAGTTCTTC
-,TRBV19,TRBJ2-1,TRBD2,CASSTSGRYNEQFF,TGTGCCAGTAGTACTAGCGGGAGATACAATGAGCAGTTCTTC
-,TRBV19,TRBJ1-1,-,CASSSRGGLNTEAFF,TGTGCCAGTAGTTCGCGGGGTGGGTTGAACACTGAAGCTTTCTTT
-,TRBV27,TRBJ1-2,TRBD1,CASSARVTGQGNGYTF,TGTGCCAGCAGCGCCCGCGTGACGGGACAGGGTAATGGCTACACCTTC
-,TRBV16,TRBJ2-5,-,CASSQISRTYKETQYF,TGTGCCAGCAGCCAAATTTCACGGACTTACAAAGAGACCCAGTACTTC
-,TRBV28,TRBJ2-7,TRBD2,CASIGGGGTEQYF,TGTGCCAGCATTGGGGGGGGAGGTACCGAGCAGTACTTC
-,TRBV6-5,TRBJ2-7,TRBD1,CASSAPGQGLGEQYF,TGTGCCAGCAGTGCGCCGGGACAGGGGTTAGGCGAGCAGTACTTC
-,TRBV6-6,TRBJ2-7,-,CASSFRYEQYF,TGTGCCAGCAGTTTCCGCTACGAGCAGTACTTC
few,TRBV19,TRBJ2-3,-,CASSIIFVSDTQYF,TGTGCCAGTAGTATTATTTTCGTTTCAGATACGCAGTATTTT
-,TRBV7-2,TRBJ2-2,-,CASSLSRANTGELFF,TGTGCCAGCAGCTTATCGAGGGCGAACACCGGGGAGCTGTTTTTT
-,TRBV7-9,TRBJ2-7,-,CSSSFHEGSYEQYF,TGTTCCAGCAGCTTCCACGAGGGATCCTACGAGCAGTACTTC
-,TRBV14,TRBJ2-5,TRBD2,CASSHATSGRSKETQYF,TGTGCCAGCAGCCACGCCACTAGCGGGAGAAGCAAAGAGACCCAGTACTTC
-,TRBV15,TRBJ2-7,TRBD1,CATSSSGQGSYEQYF,TGTGCCACCAGCAGCAGCGGACAGGGCTCCTACGAGCAGTACTTC
-,TRBV14,TRBJ2-3,-,CASSQLRLVTASTDTQYF,TGTGCCAGCAGCCAACTCCGACTAGTAACTGCTAGCACAGATACGCAGTATTTT
-,TRBV7-3,TRBJ1-1,-,CASSTVGGLENTEAFF,TGTGCCAGCAGCACGGTGGGGGGGCTTGAGAACACTGAAGCTTTCTTT
-,TRBV5-4,TRBJ2-7,TRBD1,CASSLSHRGQFISYEQYF,TGTGCCAGCAGCTTGTCACATCGGGGACAGTTCATCTCCTACGAGCAGTACTTC
-,TRBV15,TRBJ1-5,-,CATSRDFVQPQHF,TGTGCCACCAGCAGAGATTTCGTTCAGCCCCAGCATTTT
few,TRBV4-1,TRBJ1-1,-,CASSQDWGENTEAFF,TGCGCCAGCAGCCAAGATTGGGGGGAGAACACTGAAGCTTTCTTT
few,TRBV10-3,TRBJ2-2,TRBD2,CAISSGLATSGELFF,TGTGCCATCAGTTCGGGACTAGCGACATCCGGGGAGCTGTTTTTT
-,TRBV2,TRBJ1-1,-,CASIEGYSSMNTEAFF,TGTGCCAGCATTGAGGGGTACTCTAGCATGAACACTGAAGCTTTCTTT
-,TRBV12-5,TRBJ1-5,-,CASGLITENNQPQHF,TGTGCTAGTGGTTTGATAACAGAGAACAATCAGCCCCAGCATTTT
-,TRBV7-9,TRBJ2-3,TRBD1,CASSFISGQGTDTQYF,TGTGCCAGCAGCTTCATATCCGGACAGGGCACAGATACGCAGTATTTT
-,TRBV27,TRBJ2-1,TRBD1,CASSFRGTESFF,TGTGCCAGCAGTTTTCGTGGGACAGAAAGTTTCTTC
once,TRBV14,TRBJ2-7,-,CASSQVRNLYEQYF,TGTGCCAGCAGCCAAGTCAGGAACCTCTACGAGCAGTACTTC
-,TRBV10-2,TRBJ1-2,-,CASHSQKRDGYTF,TGCGCCAGCCATTCCCAAAAACGGGATGGCTACACCTTC
-,TRBV11-3,TRBJ1-1,TRBD1,CASSPTGGVNTEAFF,TGTGCCAGCAGCCCCACAGGGGGCGTGAACACTGAAGCTTTCTTT
-,TRBV19,TRBJ1-2,-,CASTQGRGGILDGYTF,TGTGCCAGTACCCAAGGAAGGGGGGGGATCCTCGACGGCTACACCTTC
-,TRBV29-1,TRBJ2-5,-,CSASPGALYQETQYF,TGCAGCGCCTCGCCAGGGGCCCTGTACCAAGAGACCCAGTACTTC
-,TRBV5-4,TRBJ1-4,-,CASSWRAENEKLFF,TGTGCCAGCAGCTGGAGGGCGGAGAATGAAAAACTGTTTTTT
-,TRBV7-3,TRBJ1-2,-,CASSLSGANYGYTF,TGTGCCAGCAGCTTATCCGGAGCTAACTATGGCTACACCTTC
few,TRBV7-9,TRBJ1-1,-,CASRLQSMNTEAFF,TGTGCCAGCAGGCTACAGTCAATGAACACTGAAGCTTTCTTT
-,TRBV7-9,TRBJ2-2,-,CASTASSNTGELFF,TGTGCCAGCACGGCTAGCTCGAACACCGGGGAGCTGTTTTTT
few,TRBV7-6,TRBJ2-1,TRBD2,CASSLSSGGRASEQFF,TGTGCCAGCAGCTTATCTAGCGGGGGCCGTGCCAGTGAGCAGTTCTTC
-,TRBV7-2,TRBJ2-1,-,CASSSRGLNEQFF,TGTGCCAGCAGCTCGAGGGGACTCAATGAGCAGTTCTTC
-,TRBV5-6,TRBJ1-5,-,CASSFQSVSNQPQHF,TGTGCCAGCAGCTTTCAGTCTGTTAGCAATCAGCCCCAGCATTTT
-,TRBV6-5,TRBJ2-7,TRBD1,CASSRQGAIYEQYF,TGCGCCAGCAGTCGACAGGGGGCAATCTACGAGCAGTACTTC
-,TRBV10-3,TRBJ2-2,TRBD1,CAAQNRGDTGELFF,TGTGCCGCACAGAACAGGGGGGACACCGGGGAGCTGTTTTTT
once,TRBV28,TRBJ1-1,-,CASSTRKGATEAFF,TGTGCCAGCAGCACCCGAAAAGGGGCCACTGAAGCTTTCTTT
once,TRBV6-5,TRBJ2-1,TRBD2,CASSRGGAGNEQFF,TGTGCCAGCAGTCGGGGGGGGGCAGGAAATGAGCAGTTCTTC